This T cell receptor (beta chain) was recovered during a study of blood T cell repertoires in COVID-19. Study overall: Donors in the United States, Italy and Spain gave samples during acute or convalescent COVID-19.

Per the original methods: Amplification with reference gene primers provided the estimates of nucleated cell counts. Using immunoSEQ multiplex PCR, the repertoire was profiled, and TCRdb retains in-frame clones only, with some absent. V and J calls and clone size are those listed in that table; D and trimming were worked out from the DNA. The table has tens of thousands of clones, roughly four fifths seen once. The CDR3 spans 13 residues. Trimming took off 2 bases at V and 3 bases at J, with 7 bases between the two ends. Germline CDR1 reads SNHLY; CDR2 reads FYNNEI. Sequencing was done on a sample of peripheral blood. This rearrangement joins TRBV2 to TRBJ1-2; D ambiguous. The sequence came from a woman in her 70s with acute or convalescent COVID-19. The CDR3: CASSEQDYYGYTF. The CDR3 DNA reads as TGTGCCAGCAGTGAACAGGATTACTATGGCTACACCTTC.